This T cell receptor beta chain comes out of a study of human T cells and chemical hapten exposure. The time point: patch test 1, 2 weeks after DPC sensitization. Treatment here: therapeutic diphenylcyclopropenone sensitization with weekly scalp DPC. During construction of the library, unique molecular identifiers were attached to individual cDNA molecules for quantitative, reproducible TCR counting. TCRdb fed the RACE reads into MiXCR, producing one record per CDR3 protein. The table lists 71,000 or so distinct CDR3 sequences, 9.8% of them singletons, with around 3.3% in the top ten. This clonotype was counted many times. The CDR3 is 17 amino acids. Trimming removed 5 bases at V and 7 bases at J, with 24 bases between. In germline, CDR1 is MNHEY, CDR2 SVGEGT.

The clonotype was recovered from a woman between 40 and 50 years old with alopecia areata. Some clones in this sample may be carry-over from other donors' samples. Sequencing was performed on whole blood, taken in connection with sensitization to the hapten diphenylcyclopropenone (DPC). This sequence joins TRBV6-2 or TRBV6-3 and TRBJ2-1; D is tentatively TRBD1 or TRBD2 (5 bases each). This chain's CDR3 is CASSKPGRRPPSNEQFF. DNA of the CDR3: TGTGCCAGCAGTAAACCGGGGCGCCGACCCCCATCGAATGAGCAGTTCTTC.